A selection of T cell receptor beta chains follows, all from one sample in a study of CXCR3-negative and CXCR3-positive naive CD8 T cells. TCRdb derives one entry per CDR3 protein from the 5' RACE reads, leaving out DNA. Reported are fewer than 90,000 distinct CDR3 sequences; the ten largest clones contain around 1.6%. Sequencing was performed on naive CXCR3- CD8+ T cells from blood. Receptors originate from a human donor in good health. Some clones in this sample may be carry-over from other donors' samples. Each CDR3 is given with its conserved first and last residue. Each record gives: J gene, V gene, CDR3 protein.

J: TRBJ1-1; V: TRBV12-3/TRBV12-4; CDR3: CASSPGSRSTEAFF
J: TRBJ2-5; V: TRBV29-1; CDR3: CSVEGGQAGETQYF
J: TRBJ2-2; V: TRBV29-1; CDR3: CSVELALAGDTGELFF
J: TRBJ2-3; V: TRBV12-3/TRBV12-4; CDR3: CASSFGTGWDTQYF
J: TRBJ2-3; V: TRBV7-2; CDR3: CASGLGLAGITDTQYF
J: TRBJ2-1; V: TRBV12-3/TRBV12-4; CDR3: CASSALATLSYNEQFF
J: TRBJ1-1; V: TRBV7-9; CDR3: CASRDWVTEAFF
J: TRBJ2-2; V: TRBV15; CDR3: CATSGVHLGSAGELFF
J: TRBJ2-3; V: TRBV28; CDR3: CASSLGNTDTQYF
J: TRBJ1-6; V: TRBV4-2; CDR3: CASSQDTPSVSPLHF
J: TRBJ2-6; V: TRBV7-9; CDR3: CASSPADRGSGANVLTF
J: TRBJ2-3; V: TRBV2; CDR3: CASTPRGTGGADTQYF
J: TRBJ2-7; V: TRBV28; CDR3: CASSLSPGREQYF
J: TRBJ2-3; V: TRBV29-1; CDR3: CSFVTGSTDTQYF
J: TRBJ2-5; V: TRBV28; CDR3: CASRTQGGETQYF
J: TRBJ1-5; V: TRBV7-2; CDR3: CASSPAAGQQPQHF
J: TRBJ2-2; V: TRBV27; CDR3: CASSLVGQGGGELFF
J: TRBJ2-1; V: TRBV29-1; CDR3: CSVEAAQDRGDEQFF
J: TRBJ2-3; V: TRBV30; CDR3: CAWTGIGGNTDTQYF
J: TRBJ2-7; V: TRBV7-9; CDR3: CASSGGQAVFYEQYF
J: TRBJ2-7; V: TRBV14; CDR3: CASSQSSRGEQYF
J: TRBJ2-1; V: TRBV4-3; CDR3: CASSPGTGVVNEQFF
J: TRBJ2-1; V: TRBV7-2; CDR3: CASLLGLSYNEQFF
J: TRBJ2-2; V: TRBV5-6; CDR3: CASLIGAYGELFF
J: TRBJ2-7; V: TRBV29-1; CDR3: CSVHENYEQYF
J: TRBJ1-1; V: TRBV11-2; CDR3: CASSPTGRPLMDEAFF
J: TRBJ1-3; V: TRBV29-1; CDR3: CSGLSVTGNTIYF
J: TRBJ2-7; V: TRBV7-9; CDR3: CASSPAAGTFFYEQYF
J: TRBJ2-4; V: TRBV29-1; CDR3: CSVVGQENIQYF
J: TRBJ2-7; V: TRBV12-3/TRBV12-4; CDR3: CASSLGQVYEQYF
J: TRBJ1-3; V: TRBV27; CDR3: CASSLYEGSGNTIYF
J: TRBJ2-7; V: TRBV9; CDR3: CASSVEGVAYEQYF
J: TRBJ2-1; V: TRBV28; CDR3: CASNLGASYNEQFF
J: TRBJ2-3; V: TRBV28; CDR3: CASSLPPSGGSKDTQYF
J: TRBJ2-1; V: TRBV29-1; CDR3: CSVAPVTGLNEQFF
J: TRBJ2-2; V: TRBV5-6; CDR3: CASSLLPDRADTGELFF
J: TRBJ2-4; V: TRBV29-1; CDR3: CSVEGPFDIQYF
J: TRBJ2-7; V: TRBV28; CDR3: CASSRQYEQYF
J: TRBJ2-1; V: TRBV6-5; CDR3: CASSLFLAGGDNEQFF
J: TRBJ2-7; V: TRBV5-1; CDR3: CASSFRTDPFYEQYF
J: TRBJ2-7; V: TRBV6-2/TRBV6-3; CDR3: CASSYIITGDEQYF